This T cell receptor beta chain was recorded in a study of blood T cell repertoires in COVID-19. Looking at the study overall: Samples came from the United States, Italy and Spain, spanning acute and convalescent COVID-19. PBMCs, B-cell-depleted T cells, or T cells were the source of the cDNA or gDNA that made up the material.

V was shortened by 3 bases and J by 4 bases, with 13 bases between the two germline ends. Per germline, CDR1 SGHRS and CDR2 YFSETQ. This CDR3 spans 14 amino acids. Authors' data handling: Estimated nucleated cell counts came from reference gene primer amplification. Sequencing used immunoSEQ multiplex PCR; TCRdb keeps in-frame clones, though not all of them. V, J and clone size are those of that table, while D and trimming were read from the DNA. The sample includes some 120,000 clones, roughly three quarters of them seen just once. The chain joins TRBV5-1 to TRBJ1-2; unclear D gene. Sequencing input: peripheral blood. This clonotype was obtained from an older man with acute or convalescent COVID-19. In DNA form, the CDR3 reads TGCGCCAGCAGCTCGGAGTCAGTCCGCTATGGCTACACCTTC. Translation gives CASSSESVRYGYTF.